This T cell receptor beta chain was sequenced during a study of OX40 agonist ivuxolimab in advanced cancers. Turning to the study itself: Melanoma, hepatocellular carcinoma, head and neck or renal cell cancer occurred in dose-escalation patients. Three partial responders included one hepatocellular carcinoma patient and two cutaneous melanoma patients.

Measured with immunoSEQ multiplex PCR; TCRdb has only the in-frame clones, and not every one. The sample shows around 70,000 clones, roughly 90% of them seen only once. The source is an adult with an advanced solid tumor such as melanoma, head and neck, liver or kidney cancer. Material: CD4+ or CD8+ T cells sorted from blood, obtained in a trial of the OX40 agonist ivuxolimab.

In nucleotides, the CDR3 is TGTGCCAGTAGTATAGTACCCGATAAGGGCTACGAGCAGTACTTC. Encoded protein: CASSIVPDKGYEQYF. The chain links TRBV19 to TRBJ2-7; D is unresolved. The germline V and J ends were trimmed by 1 base and 3 bases, with 13 bases remaining between them. The CDR3 totals 15 residues. Germline V gives CDR1 LNHDA, CDR2 SQIVND (reference sequence).